This TCR beta chain was sequenced during a study of blood T cells in healthy people across ages. The study's findings and limits: Roughly linear declines in TCR beta diversity per million T cells occurred with age. Researchers deemed the diversity estimates from one million T cells underestimates.

Then a second PCR, running roughly 7 to 11 cycles, was carried out with a sample-barcoded 5' primer and a J-beta primer mix. Each cDNA molecule carried a tag from a template-switch adaptor that contained 12 random nucleotides. TCRdb reprocessed the 5' RACE reads via MiXCR and lists one record per CDR3 protein. The profile shows about 1.8 million distinct CDR3 sequences, roughly 49% of them singletons. This clonotype was found a few times. Its antigen is currently unknown. Each donor supplied approximately 10 milliliters of peripheral blood. V was shortened by 5 bases and J by 7 bases, with 15 bases between the two germline ends. CDR3 length: 14 residues. CDR1 and CDR2 (germline): SGHTA, FQGNSA.

The receptor was isolated from a woman aged 40 to 50 in good health. Sequencing input: blood. The V and J genes are TRBV7-2 and TRBJ2-1; D ambiguous. The CDR3 DNA sequence: TGTGCCAGCAGCCCGGAGCTCCGATGGAATGAGCAGTTCTTC. Amino acids: CASSPELRWNEQFF.